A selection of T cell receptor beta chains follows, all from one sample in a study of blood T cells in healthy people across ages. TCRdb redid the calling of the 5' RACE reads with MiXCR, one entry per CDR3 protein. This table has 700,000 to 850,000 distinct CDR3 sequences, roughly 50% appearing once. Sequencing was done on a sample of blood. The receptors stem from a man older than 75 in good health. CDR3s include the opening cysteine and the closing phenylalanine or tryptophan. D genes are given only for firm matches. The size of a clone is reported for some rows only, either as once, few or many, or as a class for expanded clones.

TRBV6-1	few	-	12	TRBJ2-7	TGTGCCAGCAGTGAAGAGGCGGGAAAGCAGTACTTC	CASSEEAGKQYF
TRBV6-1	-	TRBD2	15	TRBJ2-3	TGTGCCAGCAGCCGTTTAGCGGGGGACACAGATACGCAGTATTTT	CASSRLAGDTDTQYF
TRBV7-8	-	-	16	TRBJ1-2	TGTGCCAGCAGCCCCCACCGCCTTCAGGGGTATACTGGCTACACCTTC	CASSPHRLQGYTGYTF
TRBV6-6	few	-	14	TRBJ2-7	TGTGCCAGCAGCCGTAGCCCCCTGGGGTACGAGCAGTACTTC	CASSRSPLGYEQYF
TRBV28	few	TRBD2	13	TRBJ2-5	TGTGCCAGTCGGGGGGAGCTCTGGGAGACCCAGTACTTC	CASRGELWETQYF
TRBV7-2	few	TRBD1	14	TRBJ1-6	TGTGCCAGCAGCTTTCGACAGGGACGATCACCCCTCCACTTT	CASSFRQGRSPLHF
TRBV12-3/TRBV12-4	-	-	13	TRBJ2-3	TGTGCCAGCAATAGAGACTTCACAGATACGCAGTATTTT	CASNRDFTDTQYF
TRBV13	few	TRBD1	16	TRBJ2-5	TGTGCCAGCAGACTGACAGGGGACCCAAGTCAAGAGACCCAGTACTTC	CASRLTGDPSQETQYF
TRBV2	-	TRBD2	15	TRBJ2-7	TGTGCCAGCAGAGGACTAGCGGAAGTCTCTCGGGAGCAGTACTTC	CASRGLAEVSREQYF
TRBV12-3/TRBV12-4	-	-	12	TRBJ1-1	TGTGCCGGCAGTTTACGGCGCACTGAAGCTTTCTTT	CAGSLRRTEAFF
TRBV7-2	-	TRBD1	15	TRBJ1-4	TGTGCCAGCAGCTTAGGGACAGGGGGCCGGGAAAAACTGTTTTTT	CASSLGTGGREKLFF
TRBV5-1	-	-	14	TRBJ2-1	TGCGCCAGCGGGTACGGCCGGGGCCACAATGAGCAGTTCTTC	CASGYGRGHNEQFF
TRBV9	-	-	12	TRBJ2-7	TGTGCCAGCAGCGTAGGGTGGGGCGAGCAGTACTTC	CASSVGWGEQYF
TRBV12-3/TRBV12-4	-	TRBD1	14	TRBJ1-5	TGTGCCAGCAGACAGGGGGGAAGCAATCAGCCCCAGCATTTT	CASRQGGSNQPQHF
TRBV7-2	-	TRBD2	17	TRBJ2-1	TGTGCCAGCAGCTTGGCCTTACTAGCGGGAGGGCAGGGTGAGCAGTTCTTC	CASSLALLAGGQGEQFF
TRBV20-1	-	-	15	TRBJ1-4	TGCAGTGCCCACAATATGGACAGTTATAATGAAAAACTGTTTTTT	CSAHNMDSYNEKLFF
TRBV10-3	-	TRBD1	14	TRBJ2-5	TGTGCCATCAAGGGGGACAGTCCAAGGGAGACCCAGTACTTC	CAIKGDSPRETQYF
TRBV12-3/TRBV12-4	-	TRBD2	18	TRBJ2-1	TGTGCCAGCAGTCCTTATCCCGGACTAGCGGCGATAACCTACGAGCAGTTCTTC	CASSPYPGLAAITYEQFF
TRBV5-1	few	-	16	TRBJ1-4	TGCGCCAGCAGCTTGGCGTCCCATGCAACTAATGAAAAACTGTTTTTT	CASSLASHATNEKLFF
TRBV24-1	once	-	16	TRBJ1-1	TGTGCCACCAGTGATTTTCGGGGCTCGGTGAACACTGAAGCTTTCTTT	CATSDFRGSVNTEAFF
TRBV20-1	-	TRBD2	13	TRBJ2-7	TGCAGTCTAGCGGGACGGAGCTCCTACGAGCAGTACTTC	CSLAGRSSYEQYF
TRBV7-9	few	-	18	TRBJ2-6	TGTGCCAGCAGCTTAGCGGGAGGTCCCTTCTCTGGGGCCAACGTCCTGACTTTC	CASSLAGGPFSGANVLTF
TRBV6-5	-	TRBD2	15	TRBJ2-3	TGTGCCAGCAGGAATAGCGGGAGCGGAGGAGATACGCAGTATTTT	CASRNSGSGGDTQYF
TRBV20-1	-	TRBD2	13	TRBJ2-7	TGCAGCGTAGCGGGAGGGACTTACTACGAGCAGTACTTC	CSVAGGTYYEQYF
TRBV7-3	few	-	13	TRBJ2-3	TGTGCCAGCAGCTCATCTAGCAGCGATACGCAGTATTTT	CASSSSSSDTQYF
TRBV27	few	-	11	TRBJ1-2	TGTGCCAGCAGTTCGGGCTGGGGCTACACCTTC	CASSSGWGYTF
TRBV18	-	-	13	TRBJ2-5	TGTGCCAGCTCCCGCGGGCTTGGAGAGACCCAGTACTTC	CASSRGLGETQYF
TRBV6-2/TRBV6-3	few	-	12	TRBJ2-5	TGTGCCAGCAGCCCCCCCGCAGGGACCCAGTACTTC	CASSPPAGTQYF
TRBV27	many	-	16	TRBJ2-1	TGTGCCAGCAGTCCGGCTTGGGGAGTCCAACCGACTGAGCAGTTCTTC	CASSPAWGVQPTEQFF
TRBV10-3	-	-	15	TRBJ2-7	TGTGCCATCAGTGGGGGGCCAAGCCCCCCCTACGAGCAGTACTTC	CAISGGPSPPYEQYF
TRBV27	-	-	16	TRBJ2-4	TGTGCCAGCCGGGACACAGCTTCACTAGCCAAAAACATTCAGTACTTC	CASRDTASLAKNIQYF
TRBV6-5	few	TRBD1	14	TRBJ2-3	TGTGCCAGCAGTCCGACAGGGCTCCACAGATACGCGTATTTT	CASSPTGLHRYAYF
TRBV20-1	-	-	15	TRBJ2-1	TGCAGTGCTACCAAACAGGGCAGCTCCTACAATGAGCAGTTCTTC	CSATKQGSSYNEQFF
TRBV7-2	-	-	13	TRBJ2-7	TGTGCCAGCAGCTTAGGCCCGATCTACGAGCAGTACTTC	CASSLGPIYEQYF
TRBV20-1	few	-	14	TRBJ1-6	TGCAGTGCTAGTGGCGGGTCCTATAATTCACCCCTCCACTTT	CSASGGSYNSPLHF
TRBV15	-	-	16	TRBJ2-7	TGTGCCACCAGCAGAGATCTTTGGGGCCATCCCTACGAGCAGTACTTC	CATSRDLWGHPYEQYF
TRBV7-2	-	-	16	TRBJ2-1	TGTGCCAGCAGCTTAGTTTGGGGGCTCTCCTACAATGAGCAGTTCTTC	CASSLVWGLSYNEQFF
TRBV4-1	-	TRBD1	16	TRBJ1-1	TGCGCCAGCAGATCCGGACAGGCATCGATGAACACTGAAGCTTTCTTT	CASRSGQASMNTEAFF
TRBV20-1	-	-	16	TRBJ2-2	TGCAGTGCCCGGTCTAGCGACCAGGCCGGGGTCGGGGAGCTGTTTTTT	CSARSSDQAGVGELFF
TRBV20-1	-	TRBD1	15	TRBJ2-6	TGCAGCTCCCGGGACAGGTCCTCTGGGGCCAACGTCCTGACTTTC	CSSRDRSSGANVLTF
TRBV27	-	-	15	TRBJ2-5	TGTGCCAGCAGTTTATTATGGGGGCGAGGGGAGACCCAGTACTTC	CASSLLWGRGETQYF
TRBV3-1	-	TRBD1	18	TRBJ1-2	TGTGCCAGCAGCCAGATCGGGGGACAGGGACCCACCGGCCTTGGCTACACCTTC	CASSQIGGQGPTGLGYTF
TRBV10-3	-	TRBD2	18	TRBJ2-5	TGTGCCATCAGTGAGTCGACACTAGCGGGAGTCAGGCGAGAGACCCAGTACTTC	CAISESTLAGVRRETQYF
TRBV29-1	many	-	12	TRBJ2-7	TGCAGCGTCGAGACAGAAGCCTACGAGCAGTACTTC	CSVETEAYEQYF
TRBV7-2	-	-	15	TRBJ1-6	TGTGCCAGCAGCTTAGACCGCGGGGCCGTTTCACCCCTCCACTTT	CASSLDRGAVSPLHF
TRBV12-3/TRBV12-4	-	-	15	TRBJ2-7	TGTGCCAGCAGTTTAGCGGGCGGACAGCCCTGCGAGCAGTACTTC	CASSLAGGQPCEQYF
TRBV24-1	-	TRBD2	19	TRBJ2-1	TGTGCCACCAGTGCCACCGGGACTAGCGGGAGGTACCTCTACAATGAGCAGTTCTTC	CATSATGTSGRYLYNEQFF
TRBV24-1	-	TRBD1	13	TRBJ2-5	TGTGCCACCGGGACAGGGGTTCAAGAGACCCAGTACTTC	CATGTGVQETQYF
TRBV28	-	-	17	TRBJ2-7	TGTGCCAGCAGTTTTCATTCCCCAGGGTATAGGGCGGATGAGCAGTACTTC	CASSFHSPGYRADEQYF